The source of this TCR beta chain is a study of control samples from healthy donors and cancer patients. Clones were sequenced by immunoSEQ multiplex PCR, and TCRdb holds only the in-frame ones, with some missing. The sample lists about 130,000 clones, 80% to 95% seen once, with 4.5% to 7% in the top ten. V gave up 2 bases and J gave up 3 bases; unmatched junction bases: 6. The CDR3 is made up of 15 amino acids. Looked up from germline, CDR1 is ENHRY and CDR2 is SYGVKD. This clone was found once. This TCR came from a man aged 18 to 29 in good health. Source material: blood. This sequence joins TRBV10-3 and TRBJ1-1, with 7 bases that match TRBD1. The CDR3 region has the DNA TGTGCCATCAGTGAGACTGAGACAGGGTACACTGAAGCTTTCTTT. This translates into CAISETETGYTEAFF.